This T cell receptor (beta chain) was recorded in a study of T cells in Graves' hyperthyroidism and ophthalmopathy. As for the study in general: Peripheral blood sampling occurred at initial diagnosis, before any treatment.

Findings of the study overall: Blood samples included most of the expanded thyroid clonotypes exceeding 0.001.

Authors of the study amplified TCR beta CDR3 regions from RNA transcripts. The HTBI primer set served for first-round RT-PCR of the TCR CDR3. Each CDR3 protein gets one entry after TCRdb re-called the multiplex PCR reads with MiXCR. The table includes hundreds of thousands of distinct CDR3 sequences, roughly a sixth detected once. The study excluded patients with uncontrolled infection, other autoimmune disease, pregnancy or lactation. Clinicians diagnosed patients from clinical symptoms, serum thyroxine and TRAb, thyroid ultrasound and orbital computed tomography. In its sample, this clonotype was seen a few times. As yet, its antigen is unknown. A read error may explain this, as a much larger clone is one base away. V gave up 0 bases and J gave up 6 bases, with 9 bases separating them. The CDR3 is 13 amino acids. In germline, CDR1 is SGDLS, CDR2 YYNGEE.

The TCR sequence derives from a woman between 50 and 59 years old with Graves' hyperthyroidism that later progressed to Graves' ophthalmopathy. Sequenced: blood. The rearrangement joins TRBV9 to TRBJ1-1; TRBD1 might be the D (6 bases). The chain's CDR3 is CASSVGGGAEAFF. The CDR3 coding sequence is TGTGCCAGCAGCGTAGGGGGGGGCGCTGAAGCTTTCTTT.